These 8 T cell receptor beta chains share one sample of origin, sequenced in a study of blood T cell repertoires in COVID-19. Generated by immunoSEQ multiplex PCR, the TCRdb table keeps only in-frame clones and is missing some. The sample contains 250,000 to 300,000 clones, 85% to 90% of which appear only once. The sample comprised PBMCs or T cells enriched from blood (not recorded which). These receptors were collected from a woman aged 55-70 years in a cohort exposed to, infected with or recovered from COVID-19 (not recorded which).

This chain connects TRBV9 to TRBJ2-1; the D gene is possibly TRBD2 (6 bases). V lost 5 bases to trimming and J lost 10 bases, with 13 bases between them. This CDR3 has 12 amino acids. The germline CDR1 and CDR2 sequences are SGDLS and YYNGEE. CDR3: CASRSLGREQFF. The CDR3 DNA reads as TGTGCCAGCAGATCTCTAGGGAGGGAGCAGTTCTTC.

The chain recombines TRBV3-1 (or the pseudogene TRBV3-2) with TRBJ1-2; weak D call: TRBD1 (5 bases). Germline loops: CDR1 LGHDT, CDR2 YNNKEL (reference sequence). The CDR3 is 17 residues long. V lost 4 bases and J 8 bases, leaving 26 bases between the germline ends. The CDR3 loop reads CASSPAPVGVLSSGYTF. The DNA of the CDR3 is TGTGCCAGCAGCCCCGCGCCGGTAGGGGTCCTAAGTAGCGGCTACACCTTC.

The V gene is TRBV28, the J gene TRBJ2-1; TRBD2 matches 7 bases. This CDR3 region has 14 residues. CDR1 MDHEN and CDR2 SYDVKM come from the germline V gene. V was pared by 5 bases and J by 7 bases, with 8 bases of the junction left unmatched. CDR3 sequence reads: CASSPAGTMNEQFF. The CDR3 coding sequence is TGTGCCAGCAGTCCAGCGGGAACGATGAATGAGCAGTTCTTC.

This chain links TRBV4-3 with TRBJ2-7; 8 bases agree with TRBD2. With V trimmed by 2 bases and J by 0 bases, 6 bases remained unmatched. There are 16 residues in the CDR3. In germline, CDR1 is LGHNA, CDR2 YSLEER. Here the CDR3 DNA reads TGCGCCAGCAGCCAAATTGCGGGAGGCCCCTCCTACGAGCAGTACTTC. As protein: CASSQIAGGPSYEQYF.

The chain is built from TRBV30 and TRBJ2-7; TRBD1 aligns across 9 bases. V lost 8 bases and J lost 4; bases outside the gene matches: 6. Germline CDR1 GTSNPN, CDR2 SVGIG (reference sequence). The CDR3 totals 12 residues. CDR3 sequence: CAADRGGYEQYF. The DNA for the CDR3 is TGTGCCGCGGACAGGGGAGGGTACGAGCAGTACTTC.

J is TRBJ1-4 and V is TRBV30; possible D gene TRBD1, 6 bases. Germline-derived CDR1 and CDR2 are GTSNPN and SVGIG (reference sequence). The CDR3 loop spans 14 amino acids. The V end lost 2 bases, the J end lost 4 bases, and 11 bases lay between the germline ends. The CDR3, as DNA: TGTGCCTGGAGTCGGCAGGGGCTTAATGAAAAACTGTTTTTT. Its protein is CAWSRQGLNEKLFF.

This clone was recorded once. The gene calls are TRBV16 and TRBJ1-5; perhaps TRBD1 as D (5 bases). V gave up 0 bases and J gave up 9 bases, with 12 bases separating them. Germline V gene sequence: CDR1 KGHSY, CDR2 FQNENV. The CDR3 is 14 amino acids. The CDR3 bases are TGTGCCAGCAGCCAATCTTCGGGGGGGAGGCCCCAGCATTTT. This codes for CASSQSSGGRPQHF.

The chain is built from TRBV28 and TRBJ1-5; 7 nucleotides match TRBD1. CDR1 is MDHEN and CDR2 is SYDVKM in the germline V gene. Germline trimming cut 4 bases from V and 0 bases from J; bases unmatched to any gene: 3. The CDR3 loop spans 15 amino acids. CDR3 sequence reads: CASSWDSYSNQPQHF. DNA for the CDR3: TGTGCCAGCAGTTGGGACAGTTATAGCAATCAGCCCCAGCATTTT.